This TCR beta chain was captured in a study of beta chain features in type 1 diabetes. Concerning this clone: Its matching antigen is unknown.

Study-wide findings and caveats: Researchers report that Type 1 diabetes patients had moderately but significantly shorter TCRB CDR3s across all four CD4+ subsets.

Investigators reverse transcribed all isolated RNA, so they sequenced expressed TCRB transcripts. Generated by immunoSEQ multiplex PCR, the TCRdb table keeps only in-frame clones and is missing some. The table lists more than 300,000 clones, 9.6% of them singletons, with approximately 0.6% in the top ten. From germline, CDR1 is SGHRS and CDR2 YFSETQ. V lost 2 bases to trimming and J lost 4 bases, with 12 bases between them. CDR3 size: 14 residues. This TCR derives from a man aged 25 to 45 with type 1 diabetes. The specimen was central memory CD4+ T cells from blood. This chain connects TRBV5-1 to TRBJ2-5; D might be TRBD2 (6 bases). The CDR3 here is CASSFEGGGETQYF. In nucleotides, the CDR3 is TGCGCCAGCAGCTTCGAGGGAGGAGGAGAGACCCAGTACTTC.